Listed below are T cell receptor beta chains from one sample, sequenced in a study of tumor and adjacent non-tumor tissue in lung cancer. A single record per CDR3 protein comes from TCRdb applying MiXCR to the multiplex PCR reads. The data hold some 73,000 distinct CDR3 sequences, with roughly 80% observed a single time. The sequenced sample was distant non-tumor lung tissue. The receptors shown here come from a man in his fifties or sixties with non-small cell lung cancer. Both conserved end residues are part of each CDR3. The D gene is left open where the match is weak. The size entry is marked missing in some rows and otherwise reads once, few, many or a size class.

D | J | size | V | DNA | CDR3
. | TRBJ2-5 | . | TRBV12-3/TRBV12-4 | TGTACCAGCAGTGCCTCTGGAGGGGCATCTAGGACCCAGTACTTC | CTSSASGGASRTQYF
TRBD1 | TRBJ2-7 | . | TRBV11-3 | TGTGCCAGCAGCCCCCGACAGGGGGCGGGGTACGAGCAGTACTTC | CASSPRQGAGYEQYF
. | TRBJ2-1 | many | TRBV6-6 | TGTGCCAGCAGTTACCAGAATGAGCAGTTCTTC | CASSYQNEQFF
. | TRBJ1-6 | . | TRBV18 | TGTGCCAGCTCGCTCGACAGGACCCCCAATTCACCCCTCAGCTTT | CASSLDRTPNSPLSF
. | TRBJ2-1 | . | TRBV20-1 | TGCAGTGTCTTCAAACTAGTGCAAAGCTCCTACAATGAGAAGTTCTTC | CSVFKLVQSSYNEKFF
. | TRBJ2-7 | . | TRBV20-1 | TGCAGTGCTAGAGCCTCCGGGACCCACCCTGGGGAACATTACTTC | CSARASGTHPGEHYF
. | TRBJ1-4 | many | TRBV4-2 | TGTGCCAGCAGCCAAGATACTTTTAATCGGCGGACGATAAATGAAAAACTGTTTTTT | CASSQDTFNRRTINEKLFF
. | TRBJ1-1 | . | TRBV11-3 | TGTGCCAGCGGCTTACAGAACTCGAACACTGAAGCCTTCTTT | CASGLQNSNTEAFF
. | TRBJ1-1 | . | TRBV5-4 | TGTGCCAGCAGCTTGGCGGGGACGGACTATGTTGGGGCTTTCTTT | CASSLAGTDYVGAFF
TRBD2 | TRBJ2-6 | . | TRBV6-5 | TGTGCCAGCATCCTAGCGGGAGCCAGCTCTGGGGCCAACATCCTGACCTTC | CASILAGASSGANILTF
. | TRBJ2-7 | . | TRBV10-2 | TGCGCCAGCAGTTTCGCCGGGACGGGGAATAGGTACGATCAGTACTTC | CASSFAGTGNRYDQYF
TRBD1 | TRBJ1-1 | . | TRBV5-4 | TGTGCCAGCAGCGTCGGTCGACAGGGACGATGCAACACTGAAGCTTTCTTT | CASSVGRQGRCNTEAFF
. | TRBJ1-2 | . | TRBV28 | TGTGCCAGCTGTTTTGCTGGGGATGGCTATGGCTACAGCTTC | CASCFAGDGYGYSF
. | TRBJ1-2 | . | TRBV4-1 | TGCACCATCAGTCAAGGCCGGGGACCTAACTATGGCTACACCTTC | CTISQGRGPNYGYTF
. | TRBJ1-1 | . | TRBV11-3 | TGTGCCAGCAACATACAGGGAGGAAACACTGAAGCTTTCTTT | CASNIQGGNTEAFF
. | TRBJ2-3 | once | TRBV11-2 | TGTGCCAGCAGCCTAGATCGGGCAGATGCGCAGTATTTT | CASSLDRADAQYF
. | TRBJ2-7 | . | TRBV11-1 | TGTGCCAGCAGCTTAGGGTACGAGCACTACTTC | CASSLGYEHYF
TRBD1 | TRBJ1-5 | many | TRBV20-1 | TGCAGTGCTAGCCCAGGGGGCAGGGGCAATCAGCCCCAGCATTTT | CSASPGGRGNQPQHF
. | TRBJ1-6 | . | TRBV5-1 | TGCACCAGCAGCTTGGCACAAGTCAGTTCATCCCTCCACTTT | CTSSLAQVSSSLHF
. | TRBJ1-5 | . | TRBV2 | TGTGCCAGCAGTGGAGGCGGGGAATGGGAGCCCCAGCATTTT | CASSGGGEWEPQHF
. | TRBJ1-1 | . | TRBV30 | TGTGCCTGGATAAGATACAGGGTGAAAGAAGCTTTCTTT | CAWIRYRVKEAFF
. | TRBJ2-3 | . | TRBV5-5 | TGTGCCAGCAGTTTGAGGGCTAGAGGCGACTACACAGATACGCAGTATTTT | CASSLRARGDYTDTQYF
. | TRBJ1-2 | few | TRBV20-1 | TGCAGTGCTCAGAGGGGGTATGGCTACACCTTC | CSAQRGYGYTF
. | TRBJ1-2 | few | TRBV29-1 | . | CSVPTASYGCTF
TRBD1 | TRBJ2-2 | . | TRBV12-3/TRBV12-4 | TGTGCCAGCACCATACCGACAGGGGGCTCCGGGGAGCTGTTTTTT | CASTIPTGGSGELFF
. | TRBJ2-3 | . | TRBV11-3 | TGTGTCAGCAGCCACGGAGGGAGTACAGATACGCAGTATTTT | CVSSHGGSTDTQYF
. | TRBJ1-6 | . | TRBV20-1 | TGCAGTGCTAGAGATCGGAAACTCGATTCACCCCTCCACTTT | CSARDRKLDSPLHF
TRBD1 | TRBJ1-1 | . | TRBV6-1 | TGCGCCAGCAGTGAAGACAGGGACGACACTGATGCTTTCTTT | CASSEDRDDTDAFF
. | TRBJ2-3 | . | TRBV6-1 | TGTACCAGCACCCGAAGTTTTAGTGGCACAGACACGCAGTATTTT | CTSTRSFSGTDTQYF